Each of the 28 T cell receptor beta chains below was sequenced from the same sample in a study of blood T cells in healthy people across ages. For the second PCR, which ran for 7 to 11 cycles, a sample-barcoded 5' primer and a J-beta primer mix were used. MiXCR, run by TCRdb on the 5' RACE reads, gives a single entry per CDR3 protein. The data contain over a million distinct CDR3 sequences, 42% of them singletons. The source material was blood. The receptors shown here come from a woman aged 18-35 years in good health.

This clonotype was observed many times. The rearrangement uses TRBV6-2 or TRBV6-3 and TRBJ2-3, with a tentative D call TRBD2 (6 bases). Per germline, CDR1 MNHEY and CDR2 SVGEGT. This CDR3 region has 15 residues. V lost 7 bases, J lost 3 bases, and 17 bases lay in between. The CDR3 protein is CASTQTGVRTDTQYF. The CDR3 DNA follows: TGTGCCAGCACCCAAACGGGGGTTAGGACAGATACGCAGTATTTT.

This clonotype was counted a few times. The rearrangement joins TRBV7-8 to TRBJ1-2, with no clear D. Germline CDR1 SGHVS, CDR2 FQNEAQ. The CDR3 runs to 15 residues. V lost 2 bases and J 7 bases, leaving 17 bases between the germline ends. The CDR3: CASSLNTLNLGGYTF. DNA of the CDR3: TGTGCCAGCAGCTTAAACACCCTCAATCTTGGTGGCTACACCTTC.

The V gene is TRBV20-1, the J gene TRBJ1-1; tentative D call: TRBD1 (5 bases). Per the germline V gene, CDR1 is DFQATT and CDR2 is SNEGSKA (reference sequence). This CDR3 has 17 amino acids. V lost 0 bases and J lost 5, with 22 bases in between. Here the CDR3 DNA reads TGCAGTGCTAGAGATCTGGGCAGGGCTTACTGGGGGACTGAAGCTTTCTTT. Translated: CSARDLGRAYWGTEAFF.

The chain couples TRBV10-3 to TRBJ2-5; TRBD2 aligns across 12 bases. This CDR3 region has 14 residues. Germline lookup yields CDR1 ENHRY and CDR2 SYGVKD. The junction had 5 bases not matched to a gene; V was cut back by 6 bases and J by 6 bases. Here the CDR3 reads CAISQLAGGQTQYF. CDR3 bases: TGTGCCATCAGCCAACTAGCGGGAGGACAGACCCAGTACTTC.

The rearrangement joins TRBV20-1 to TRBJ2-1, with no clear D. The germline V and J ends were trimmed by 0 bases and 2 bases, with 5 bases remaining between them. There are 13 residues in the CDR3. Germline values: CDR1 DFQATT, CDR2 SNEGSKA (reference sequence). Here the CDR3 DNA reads TGCAGTGCTAGAGACACCACCTACAATGAGCAGTTCTTC. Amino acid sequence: CSARDTTYNEQFF.

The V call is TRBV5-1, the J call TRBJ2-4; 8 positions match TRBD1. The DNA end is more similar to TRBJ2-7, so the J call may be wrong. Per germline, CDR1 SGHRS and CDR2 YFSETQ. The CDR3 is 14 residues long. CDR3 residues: CASSLQQGVNEQYF. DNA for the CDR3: TGCGCCAGCAGCTTGCAACAGGGGGTAAACGAGCAGTACTTC.

The CDR3 loop is CASTQGLAGVVNIQYF. The CDR3 DNA is TGTGCCAGCACACAAGGGCTAGCGGGGGTGGTGAACATTCAGTACTTC. The rearrangement joins TRBV12-3 or TRBV12-4 to TRBJ2-4; 10 nucleotides agree with TRBD2. This CDR3 region has 16 residues. V lost 7 bases to trimming and J lost 7 bases; unmatched junction nucleotides: 13.

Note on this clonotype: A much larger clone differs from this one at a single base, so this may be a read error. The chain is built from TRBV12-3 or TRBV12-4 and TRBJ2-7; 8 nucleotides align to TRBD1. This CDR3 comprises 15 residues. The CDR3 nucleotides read TGTACCAGCAGTCCGCGACAGGGGACAGGCTACGAGCAGTACTTC. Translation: CTSSPRQGTGYEQYF.

The CDR3 DNA reads as TGTGCCAGCAGTTTACTTAGGGCTAACACAGATACGCAGTATTTT. Translated, it gives CASSLLRANTDTQYF. The chain has TRBV28 and TRBJ2-3; D not resolved. V lost 2 bases to trimming and J lost 2 bases, with 11 bases between them. CDR1 is MDHEN and CDR2 is SYDVKM in the germline V gene. This CDR3 has 15 amino acids.

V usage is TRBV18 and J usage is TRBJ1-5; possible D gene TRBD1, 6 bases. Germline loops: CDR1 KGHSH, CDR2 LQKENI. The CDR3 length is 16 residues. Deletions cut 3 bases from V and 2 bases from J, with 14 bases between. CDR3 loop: CASSPPQDRRNQPQHF. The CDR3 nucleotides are TGTGCCAGCTCACCGCCTCAGGACAGACGCAATCAGCCCCAGCATTTT.

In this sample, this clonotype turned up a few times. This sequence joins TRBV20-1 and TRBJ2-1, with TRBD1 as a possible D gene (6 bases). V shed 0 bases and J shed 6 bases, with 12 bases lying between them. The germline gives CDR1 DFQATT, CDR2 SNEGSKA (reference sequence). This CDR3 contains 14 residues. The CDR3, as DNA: TGCAGTGCTAGAGATCAGCAGGGGCGCAATGAGCAGTTCTTC. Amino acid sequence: CSARDQQGRNEQFF.

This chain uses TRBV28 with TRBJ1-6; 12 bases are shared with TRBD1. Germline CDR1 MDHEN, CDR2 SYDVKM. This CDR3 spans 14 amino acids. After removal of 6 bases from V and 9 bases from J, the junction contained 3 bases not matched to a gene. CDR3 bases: TGTGCCAGCAGAGCGGGACAGGGGGCTTCACCCCTCCACTTT. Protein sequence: CASRAGQGASPLHF.

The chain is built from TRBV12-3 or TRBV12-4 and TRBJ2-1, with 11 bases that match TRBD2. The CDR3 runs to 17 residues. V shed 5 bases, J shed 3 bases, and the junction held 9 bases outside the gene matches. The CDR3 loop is CASSPTETSGNYNEQFF. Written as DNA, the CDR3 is TGTGCCAGCAGTCCTACGGAGACTAGCGGGAACTACAATGAGCAGTTCTTC.

The DNA for the CDR3 is TGTGCCAGCAGTTTAAACCCCGAGGGGTACCGCCAGCAGTACTTC. Encoded protein: CASSLNPEGYRQQYF. V and J are TRBV12-3 or TRBV12-4 and TRBJ2-4; perhaps D is TRBD1 or TRBD2 (5 bases each). The V end was cut by 2 bases, the J end by 13 bases, with 21 bases between. CDR3 length: 15 amino acids.

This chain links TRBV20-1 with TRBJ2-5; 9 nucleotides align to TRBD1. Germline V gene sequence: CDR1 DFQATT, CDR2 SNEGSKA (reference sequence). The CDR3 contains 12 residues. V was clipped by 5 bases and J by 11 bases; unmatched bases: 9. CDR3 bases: TGCAGTGCTGGGACAGGGTGGGATGAGCAGTACTTC. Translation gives CSAGTGWDEQYF.

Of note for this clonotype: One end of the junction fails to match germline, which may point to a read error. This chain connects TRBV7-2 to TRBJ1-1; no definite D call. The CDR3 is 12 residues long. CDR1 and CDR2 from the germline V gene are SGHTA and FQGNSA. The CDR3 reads CANSHRHTEAFF. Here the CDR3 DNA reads TGTGCCAACAGCCATCGACACACTGAAGCTTTCTTT. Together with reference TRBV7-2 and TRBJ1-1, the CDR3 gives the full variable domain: GAGVSQSPSNKVTEKGKDVELRCDPISGHTALYWYRQSLGQGLEFLIYFQGNSAPDKSGLPSDRFSAERTGGSVSTLTIQRTQQEDSAVYLCANSHRHTEAFFGQGTRLTVV.

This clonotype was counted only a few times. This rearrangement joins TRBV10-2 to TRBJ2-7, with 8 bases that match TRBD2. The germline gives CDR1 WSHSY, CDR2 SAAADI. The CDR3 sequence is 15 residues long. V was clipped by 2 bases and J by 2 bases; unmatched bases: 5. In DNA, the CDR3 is TGCGCCAGCAGTGAGGAGCGGGGGTGGACCTACGAGCAGTACTTC. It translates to CASSEERGWTYEQYF.

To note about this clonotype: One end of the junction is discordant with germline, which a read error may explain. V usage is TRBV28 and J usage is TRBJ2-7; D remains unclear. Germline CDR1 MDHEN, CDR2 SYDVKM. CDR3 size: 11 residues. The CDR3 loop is CVSSFLDEQYF. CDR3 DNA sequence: TGTGTCAGCAGTTTTTTAGACGAGCAGTACTTC.

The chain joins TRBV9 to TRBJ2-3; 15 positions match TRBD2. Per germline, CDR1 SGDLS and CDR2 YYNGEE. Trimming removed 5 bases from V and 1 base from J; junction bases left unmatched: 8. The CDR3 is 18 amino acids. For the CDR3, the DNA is TGTGCCAGCAGTTCCGGGACTAGCGGGGGGCTGCGCACAGATACGCAGTATTTT. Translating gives CASSSGTSGGLRTDTQYF.

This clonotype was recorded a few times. The CDR3 DNA is TGTGCCAGCAGCGGAACGGGGACTGGAAAAAACATTCAGTACTTC. Its translation: CASSGTGTGKNIQYF. The chain is built from TRBV6-5 and TRBJ2-4; tentative D call: TRBD2 (6 bases). Trimming stripped 6 bases from V and 4 bases from J, with 16 bases between. Germline CDR1 reads MNHEY; CDR2 reads SVGAGI. This CDR3 contains 15 residues.

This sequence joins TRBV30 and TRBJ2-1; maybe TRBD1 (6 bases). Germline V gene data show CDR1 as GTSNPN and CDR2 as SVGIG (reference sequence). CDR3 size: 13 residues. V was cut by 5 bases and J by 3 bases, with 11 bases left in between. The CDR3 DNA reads TGTGCCTGGGAGGCGGACAGCTACAATGAGCAGTTCTTC. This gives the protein CAWEADSYNEQFF.

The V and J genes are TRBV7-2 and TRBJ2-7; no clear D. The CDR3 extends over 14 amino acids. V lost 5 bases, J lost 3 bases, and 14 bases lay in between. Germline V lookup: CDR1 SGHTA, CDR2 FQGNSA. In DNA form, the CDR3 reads TGTGCCAGCAGCACCCCGACACCTAACTACGAGCAGTACTTC. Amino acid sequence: CASSTPTPNYEQYF. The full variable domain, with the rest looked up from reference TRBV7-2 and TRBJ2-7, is GAGVSQSPSNKVTEKGKDVELRCDPISGHTALYWYRQSLGQGLEFLIYFQGNSAPDKSGLPSDRFSAERTGGSVSTLTIQRTQQEDSAVYLCASSTPTPNYEQYFGPGTRLTVT.

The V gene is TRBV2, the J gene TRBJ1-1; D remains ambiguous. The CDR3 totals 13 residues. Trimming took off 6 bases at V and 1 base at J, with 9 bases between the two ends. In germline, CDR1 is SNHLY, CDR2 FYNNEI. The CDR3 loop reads CASRVTANTEAFF. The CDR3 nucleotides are TGTGCCAGCAGGGTGACGGCGAACACTGAAGCTTTCTTT.

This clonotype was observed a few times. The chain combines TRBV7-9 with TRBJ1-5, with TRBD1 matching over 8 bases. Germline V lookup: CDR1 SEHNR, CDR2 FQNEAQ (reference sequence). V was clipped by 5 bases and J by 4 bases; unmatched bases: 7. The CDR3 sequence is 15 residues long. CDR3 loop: CASSRGTGLNQPQHF. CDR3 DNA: TGTGCCAGCAGCCGGGGGACAGGACTTAATCAGCCCCAGCATTTT.

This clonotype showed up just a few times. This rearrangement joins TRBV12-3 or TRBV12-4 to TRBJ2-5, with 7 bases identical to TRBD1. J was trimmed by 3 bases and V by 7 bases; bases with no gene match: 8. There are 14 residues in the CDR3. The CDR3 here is CASNPTGIEETQYF. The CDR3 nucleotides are TGTGCCAGCAACCCGACAGGGATCGAAGAGACCCAGTACTTC.

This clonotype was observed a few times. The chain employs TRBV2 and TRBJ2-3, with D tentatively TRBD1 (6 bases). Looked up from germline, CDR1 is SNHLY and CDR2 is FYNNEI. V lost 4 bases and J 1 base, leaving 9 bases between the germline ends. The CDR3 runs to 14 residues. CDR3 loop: CASSGQGRTDTQYF. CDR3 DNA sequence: TGTGCCAGCAGTGGTCAGGGGCGCACAGATACGCAGTATTTT.

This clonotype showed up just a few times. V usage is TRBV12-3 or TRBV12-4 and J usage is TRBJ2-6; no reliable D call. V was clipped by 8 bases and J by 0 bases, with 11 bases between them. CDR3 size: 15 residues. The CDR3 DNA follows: TGTGCCAGCGCCACGTCGAGCTCTGGGGCCAACGTCCTGACTTTC. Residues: CASATSSSGANVLTF.

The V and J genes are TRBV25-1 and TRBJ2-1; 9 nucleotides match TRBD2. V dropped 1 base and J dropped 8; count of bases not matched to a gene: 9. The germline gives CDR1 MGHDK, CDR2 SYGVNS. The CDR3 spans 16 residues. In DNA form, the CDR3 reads TGTGCCAGCAGTGAATGGGTGCGGGAGGGCCGGGATGAGCAGTTCTTC. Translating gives CASSEWVREGRDEQFF.